A single sample is the source of the 12 T cell receptor beta chains below, sequenced in a study of shared clonotypes between healthy human individuals. Using immunoSEQ multiplex PCR, the repertoire was profiled, and TCRdb retains in-frame clones only, with some absent. The data contain over 2 million clones, 85% to 95% of them singletons. The sample consisted of naive CD4+ T cells sorted from blood. The subset: CD45RA+ positively selected. These receptors originate from a man aged 18 to 30 in good health.

This rearrangement joins TRBV9 to TRBJ2-4; D remains unclear. Germline V CDR1 and CDR2: SGDLS, YYNGEE. V was pared by 0 bases and J by 1 base, with 11 bases between. The CDR3 sequence is 16 residues long. The CDR3 loop reads CASSVGGEMAKNIQYF. In DNA form, the CDR3 reads TGTGCCAGCAGCGTAGGTGGAGAGATGGCCAAAAACATTCAGTACTTC.

The J gene is TRBJ2-1, the V gene TRBV5-4; D may correspond to TRBD1 or TRBD2 (5 bases each). Trimming shortened V by 1 base and J by 8 bases, and 13 bases separated the two germline ends. CDR3 length: 14 amino acids. CDR1 and CDR2 (germline): SGHNT, YYREEE (reference sequence). The CDR3 here is CASSLTAGTDEQFF. The CDR3 DNA sequence: TGTGCCAGCAGCTTGACTGCCGGGACCGATGAGCAGTTCTTC. The variable domain in full, with the rest retrieved from reference TRBV5-4 and TRBJ2-1, is ETGVTQSPTHLIKTRGQQVTLRCSSQSGHNTVSWYQQALGQGPQFIFQYYREEENGRGNFPPRFSGLQFPNYSSELNVNALELDDSALYLCASSLTAGTDEQFFGPGTRLTVL.

This sequence joins TRBV5-1 and TRBJ1-4, with TRBD1 matching 7 bases. The germline V gene encodes CDR1 SGHRS and CDR2 YFSETQ. The CDR3 loop spans 16 amino acids. Losses at the gene ends were 2 bases for V and 4 bases for J; bases not matched to a gene: 8. The CDR3 loop reads CASSFNSGTVNEKLFF. The CDR3 region has the DNA TGCGCCAGCAGCTTTAACTCCGGGACAGTTAATGAAAAACTGTTTTTT.

The gene calls are TRBV5-1 and TRBJ1-5; 12 bases are a match to TRBD1. V was pared by 4 bases and J by 3 bases, with 5 bases of the junction left unmatched. The CDR3 extends over 16 amino acids. Per germline, CDR1 SGHRS and CDR2 YFSETQ. The CDR3 region is CASSPGTGGVNQPQHF. The DNA of the CDR3 is TGCGCCAGCAGCCCCGGGACAGGGGGCGTCAATCAGCCCCAGCATTTT.

As regards this clone: The sample carries other DNA sequences with the same CDR3. The rearrangement joins TRBV7-2 to TRBJ1-5, with D possibly TRBD1 on 6 matching bases. The CDR3 has 14 residues. CDR1 SGHTA and CDR2 FQGNSA come from the germline V gene. V was trimmed by 1 base and J by 3 bases, leaving 7 bases between them. CDR3 in amino acids: CASSLGTANQPQHF. The CDR3 nucleotides read TGTGCCAGCAGCTTAGGGACAGCCAATCAGCCCCAGCATTTT.

The chain combines TRBV7-2 with TRBJ2-2; D is unresolved. Germline CDR1 is SGHTA and CDR2 is FQGNSA. This CDR3 is 14 amino acids long. V was trimmed by 8 bases and J by 2 bases, leaving 12 bases between them. CDR3 amino acids: CASGLGANTGELFF. CDR3 coding DNA: TGTGCCAGCGGGTTAGGTGCTAACACCGGGGAGCTGTTTTTT.

Only one count was recorded for this clone. For the CDR3, the DNA is TGTGCCAGCAGAAGACTAGCGGTTAGCACAGATACGCAGTATTTT. Translating it yields CASRRLAVSTDTQYF. The chain carries TRBV13 and TRBJ2-3, with 9 nucleotides matching TRBD2. Per the germline V gene, CDR1 is PRHDT and CDR2 is FYEKMQ (reference sequence). J lost 0 bases, V lost 6 bases, and 4 bases had no gene match. This CDR3 is built from 15 residues.

The V and J genes are TRBV11-3 and TRBJ2-1; D is perhaps TRBD1 (6 bases). Trimming shortened V by 3 bases and J by 4 bases, and 13 bases separated the two germline ends. Germline-derived CDR1 and CDR2 are SGHNT and YENEEA. This CDR3 spans 15 amino acids. The CDR3 DNA is TGTGCCAGCAGCTTTAACCGGGACAATTACAATGAGCAGTTCTTC. Residues: CASSFNRDNYNEQFF.

This clone was counted a single time. Other DNA sequences of this sample code for an identical CDR3. The chain joins TRBV6-5 to TRBJ1-1; D not resolved. The CDR3 contains 13 residues. CDR1 and CDR2 (germline): MNHEY, SVGAGI. V shed 2 bases and J shed 1 base, with 5 bases lying between them. The DNA for the CDR3 is TGTGCCAGCAGTTACCGGGGGAACACTGAAGCTTTCTTT. Amino acid sequence: CASSYRGNTEAFF.

The V gene is TRBV30, the J gene TRBJ2-7; TRBD1 matches 7 bases. Germline V gene data show CDR1 as GTSNPN and CDR2 as SVGIG (reference sequence). Trimming cost V 7 bases and J 5 bases; bases outside gene matches: 8. The CDR3 contains 12 residues. CDR3 sequence reads: CASRTGLDEQYF. The DNA of the CDR3 is TGTGCCTCTAGGACAGGATTAGACGAGCAGTACTTC.

This rearrangement joins TRBV19 to TRBJ2-1, with 9 bases aligning to TRBD1. V was pared by 6 bases and J by 1 base, with 16 bases of the junction left unmatched. Germline V gives CDR1 LNHDA, CDR2 SQIVND (reference sequence). The CDR3 runs 19 residues. CDR3: CASSYTRDRDGISYNEQFF. The DNA for the CDR3 is TGTGCCAGTAGCTACACCCGGGACAGGGATGGTATATCCTACAATGAGCAGTTCTTC. Full variable domain (outside the CDR3, taken from reference TRBV19 and TRBJ2-1): DGGITQSPKYLFRKEGQNVTLSCEQNLNHDAMYWYRQDPGQGLRLIYYSQIVNDFQKGDIAEGYSVSREKKESFPLTVTSAQKNPTAFYLCASSYTRDRDGISYNEQFFGPGTRLTVL.

The chain has TRBV5-1 and TRBJ2-7; TRBD2 matches at 8 bases. CDR3 length: 15 residues. The germline CDR1 and CDR2 sequences are SGHRS and YFSETQ. J was trimmed by 0 bases and V by 0 bases; bases with no gene match: 2. The CDR3: CASSLDAGGSYEQYF. The CDR3 coding sequence is TGCGCCAGCAGCTTGGACGCGGGGGGCTCCTACGAGCAGTACTTC.